Listed here are 16 T cell receptor beta chains from one sample, sequenced in a study of blood T cell repertoires in COVID-19. The repertoire was sequenced with immunoSEQ multiplex PCR; TCRdb's copy has only in-frame clones and lacks some. The repertoire holds roughly 220,000 clones, with 70% to 90% as singletons. Sequenced input: peripheral blood. Source of these receptors: a woman aged 45-65 years with COVID-19, enrolled during active disease.

CDR3 loop: CASSLGQGATDTQYF. The CDR3 DNA is TGTGCCAGCAGCTTGGGACAGGGGGCGACAGATACGCAGTATTTT. The V gene is TRBV7-2, the J gene TRBJ2-3; 12 nucleotides match TRBD1. In germline, CDR1 is SGHTA, CDR2 FQGNSA. This CDR3 has 15 residues. With V trimmed by 3 bases and J by 3 bases, 1 base remained unmatched.

This sequence joins TRBV7-2 and TRBJ2-5, with TRBD2 as a possible D gene (5 bases). With 0 bases removed from V and 1 base from J, the gap between germline ends came to 6 bases. The CDR3 loop spans 14 amino acids. CDR1 and CDR2 from the germline V gene are SGHTA and FQGNSA. For the CDR3, the DNA is TGTGCCAGCAGCTTAGCCGGACTCCAAGAGACCCAGTACTTC. Its translation: CASSLAGLQETQYF.

Ten or more counts support this clone. This chain uses TRBV18 with TRBJ1-2; TRBD1 matches at 7 bases. Germline V gene data show CDR1 as KGHSH and CDR2 as LQKENI. This CDR3 contains 17 residues. With 6 bases clipped from V and 4 bases from J, the junction kept 17 bases outside the gene matches. This CDR3 reads CASSERETGTAFYGYTF. In DNA, the CDR3 is TGTGCCAGCTCCGAGAGAGAAACCGGGACAGCGTTCTATGGCTACACCTTC.

CDR3: CASSVDARRGETQYF. In DNA, the CDR3 is TGTGCCAGCAGCGTAGACGCTAGGAGGGGAGAGACCCAGTACTTC. V and J are TRBV9 and TRBJ2-5; D might be TRBD2 (6 bases). The CDR3 has 15 amino acids. The germline gives CDR1 SGDLS, CDR2 YYNGEE. V dropped 0 bases and J dropped 4 bases, with 13 bases sitting between them.

This clone is a singleton in its sample. V gene TRBV27 combines with J gene TRBJ2-3; TRBD1 matches at 8 bases. The germline CDR1 and CDR2 sequences are MNHEY and SMNVEV (reference sequence). Unmatched junction bases numbered 7, after V lost 11 bases and J lost 3 bases. This CDR3 spans 13 amino acids. The CDR3 DNA follows: TGTGCCGCAAAGGACAGGGAGACAGATACGCAGTATTTT. The encoded protein is CAAKDRETDTQYF.

V is TRBV7-2 and J is TRBJ1-1, with D unresolved. The germline V and J ends were trimmed by 7 bases and 1 base, with 10 bases remaining between them. This CDR3 has 13 residues. The germline V gene has CDR1 SGHTA and CDR2 FQGNSA. The chain's CDR3 is CASTLTGNTEAFF. The CDR3 DNA is TGTGCCAGCACCCTTACTGGGAACACTGAAGCTTTCTTT.

This clone has a handful of counts. The gene calls are TRBV10-1 and TRBJ2-2; D is possibly TRBD1 (5 bases). V dropped 3 bases and J dropped 7 bases, with 9 bases sitting between them. The CDR3 extends over 13 amino acids. Per the germline V gene, CDR1 is WNHNN and CDR2 is SYGVQD (reference sequence). The CDR3 DNA sequence: TGCGCCAGCAGTGACAGGGATGGCGGGGAGCTGTTTTTT. Amino acid sequence: CASSDRDGGELFF.

The rearrangement links TRBV5-4 to TRBJ2-6, with D uncertain. Trimming pared 4 bases from V and 7 bases from J, leaving 9 bases between. There are 13 residues in the CDR3. From germline, CDR1 is SGHNT and CDR2 YYREEE (reference sequence). The DNA for the CDR3 is TGTGCCAGCAGCCGTACACTAGCCAACGTCCTGACTTTC. This gives the protein CASSRTLANVLTF.

CDR3 protein: CASSLGGGVQPQHF. The CDR3 DNA sequence: TGTGCCAGCAGTTTAGGGGGAGGGGTTCAGCCCCAGCATTTT. The V gene is TRBV28, the J gene TRBJ1-5; D perhaps matches TRBD1 (5 bases). This CDR3 has 14 residues. The V and J ends lost 2 bases and 6 bases respectively, with 11 bases between them. The germline V gene encodes CDR1 MDHEN and CDR2 SYDVKM. Complete variable domain (other parts from reference TRBV28 and TRBJ1-5): DVKVTQSSRYLVKRTGEKVFLECVQDMDHENMFWYRQDPGLGLRLIYFSYDVKMKEKGDIPEGYSVSREKKERFSLILESASTNQTSMYLCASSLGGGVQPQHFGDGTRLSIL.

The J gene is TRBJ1-2, the V gene TRBV10-3; a possible D gene is TRBD1 (5 bases). This CDR3 is built from 13 residues. V shed 5 bases and J shed 2 bases, with 9 bases lying between them. CDR1 and CDR2 from the germline V gene are ENHRY and SYGVKD. The CDR3 reads CAISLQVNYGYTF. The CDR3 DNA reads as TGTGCCATCAGTTTACAGGTGAACTATGGCTACACCTTC.

The chain couples TRBV19 to TRBJ2-3; D not certain. Germline V lookup: CDR1 LNHDA, CDR2 SQIVND (reference sequence). Trimming took off 9 bases at V and 0 bases at J, with 16 bases between the two ends. The CDR3 runs to 15 residues. Written as DNA, the CDR3 is TGTGCCAGCGGGTCCGACCCCCAGAGCACAGATACGCAGTATTTT. This codes for CASGSDPQSTDTQYF.

The chain couples TRBV19 to TRBJ2-1, with 9 bases identical to TRBD2. V shed 3 bases and J 4 bases; nucleotides not matched to a gene: 1. This CDR3 contains 14 residues. Per germline, CDR1 LNHDA and CDR2 SQIVND (reference sequence). The CDR3 loop reads CASSMTSGYNEQFF. The CDR3 region has the DNA TGTGCCAGTAGTATGACTAGCGGTTACAATGAGCAGTTCTTC.

Remarks on this clone: Other DNA sequences in the sample encode the same CDR3. This sequence joins TRBV4-1 and TRBJ2-3; D is unresolved. The V and J ends lost 3 bases and 6 bases respectively, with 7 bases between them. The CDR3 covers 12 residues. Germline V gives CDR1 MGHRA, CDR2 YSYEKL. The CDR3 bases are TGCGCCAGCAGCCAGGTCGGGGATACGCAGTATTTT. It specifies CASSQVGDTQYF.

This chain links TRBV5-6 with TRBJ2-3; TRBD2 might be the D (7 bases). Germline V gene lookup returns CDR1 SGHDT and CDR2 YYEEEE. The V end was cut by 2 bases, the J end by 2 bases, with 12 bases between. CDR3 length equals 15 residues. The CDR3 spells CASSLGGGATDTQYF. In DNA form, the CDR3 reads TGTGCCAGCAGCTTAGGAGGGGGGGCCACAGATACGCAGTATTTT.

The chain joins TRBV9 to TRBJ2-2; D unclear. Trimming removed 4 bases from V and 3 bases from J, with 13 bases in between. CDR3 length equals 15 residues. Germline CDR1 and CDR2: SGDLS and YYNGEE. The CDR3 protein is CASSPLELDTGELFF. In DNA form, the CDR3 reads TGTGCCAGCAGCCCTTTAGAACTTGACACCGGGGAGCTGTTTTTT.

This chain connects TRBV7-3 to TRBJ2-5; D may be TRBD2 (5 bases). The germline V and J ends were trimmed by 0 bases and 4 bases, with 9 bases remaining between them. The germline CDR1 and CDR2 sequences are SGHTA and FQGTGA. CDR3 size: 14 residues. The CDR3 protein is CASSLTRGGETQYF. In DNA form, the CDR3 reads TGTGCCAGCAGCTTAACTCGAGGAGGAGAGACCCAGTACTTC.